The rows below give T cell receptor beta chains drawn from one sample of a study of regulatory T cells in long-lasting Graves disease. TCRdb processed the multiplex PCR reads anew with MiXCR; each CDR3 protein has one entry. This table has more than 400,000 distinct CDR3 sequences, roughly 15% appearing once. These data were also reused for a study on T cells in Graves' hyperthyroidism and ophthalmopathy.

The sample consisted of peripheral blood mononuclear cells (PBMCs), taken at new diagnosis, from a patient treated with antithyroid drugs. The receptor source for this set is a young woman with Graves disease. The CDR3 runs from the conserved cysteine through the conserved F or W. The order of the fields is D gene, J gene, clone size, V gene, CDR3 protein, CDR3 DNA. D genes are given only for firm matches. Rows give clone size only sometimes, using once, few, many, or a class for an expanded clone.

D: .
J: TRBJ2-1
size: many
V: TRBV10-3
CDR3: CAISDTGARNEQFF
DNA: TGTGCCATCAGTGATACGGGAGCGAGGAATGAGCAGTTCTTC

D: .
J: TRBJ2-1
size: few
V: TRBV29-1
CDR3: CSVVNRLSYNEQFF
DNA: TGCAGCGTTGTAAACAGGCTCTCCTACAATGAGCAGTTCTTC

D: .
J: TRBJ2-1
size: many
V: TRBV7-9
CDR3: CASKFQGGGNEQFF
DNA: TGTGCCAGCAAATTCCAGGGGGGAGGGAATGAGCAGTTCTTC

D: .
J: TRBJ2-2
size: few
V: TRBV19
CDR3: CASSLLQGTGELFF
DNA: TGTGCCAGTAGTCTGCTACAGGGCACCGGGGAGCTGTTTTTT

D: TRBD1
J: TRBJ1-6
size: .
V: TRBV2
CDR3: CASRLDRATLNSPLHF
DNA: TGTGCCAGCAGGCTTGACAGGGCCACTCTCAATTCACCCCTCCACTTT

D: TRBD1
J: TRBJ1-1
size: many
V: TRBV5-1
CDR3: CASSSGQGENTEAFF
DNA: TGCGCCAGCAGCTCCGGACAGGGGGAGAACACTGAAGCTTTCTTT

D: .
J: TRBJ2-5
size: .
V: TRBV27
CDR3: CASSLSGGAETQYF
DNA: TGTGCCAGCAGTTTATCGGGCGGAGCAGAGACCCAGTACTTC

D: .
J: TRBJ2-1
size: many
V: TRBV30
CDR3: CAWSEPGHGYNEQFF
DNA: TGTGCCTGGAGTGAACCGGGACACGGCTACAATGAGCAGTTCTTC

D: .
J: TRBJ2-3
size: many
V: TRBV7-2
CDR3: CASSPGGTDTQYF
DNA: TGTGCCAGCAGCCCGGGTGGCACAGATACGCAGTATTTT

D: .
J: TRBJ1-2
size: many
V: TRBV3-1
CDR3: CASSPNGGEDGYTF
DNA: TGTGCCAGCAGCCCCAACGGGGGTGAGGATGGCTACACCTTC

D: .
J: TRBJ2-2
size: many
V: TRBV12-3/TRBV12-4
CDR3: CASRKVGNTGELFF
DNA: TGTGCCAGCAGGAAGGTGGGGAACACCGGGGAGCTGTTTTTT

D: .
J: TRBJ2-3
size: many
V: TRBV7-9
CDR3: CASSLVGLTSTDTQYF
DNA: TGTGCCAGCAGCTTAGTCGGGCTAACGAGCACAGATACGCAGTATTTT

D: TRBD1
J: TRBJ1-1
size: .
V: TRBV10-3
CDR3: CANTQGEDTEAFF
DNA: TGTGCCAACACACAGGGGGAAGACACTGAAGCTTTCTTT

D: .
J: TRBJ2-1
size: many
V: TRBV18
CDR3: CASSPPSVPSYNEQFF
DNA: TGTGCCAGCTCACCACCTTCAGTTCCCTCTTACAATGAGCAGTTCTTC

D: .
J: TRBJ2-5
size: many
V: TRBV7-6
CDR3: CASSPLNPRRGETQYF
DNA: TGTGCCAGCAGCCCCCTGAACCCCAGGAGGGGGGAGACCCAGTACTTC

D: TRBD1
J: TRBJ2-7
size: many
V: TRBV7-9
CDR3: CASSARDSNPPHEQYF
DNA: TGTGCCAGCAGCGCCCGGGACAGCAACCCCCCCCACGAGCAGTACTTC